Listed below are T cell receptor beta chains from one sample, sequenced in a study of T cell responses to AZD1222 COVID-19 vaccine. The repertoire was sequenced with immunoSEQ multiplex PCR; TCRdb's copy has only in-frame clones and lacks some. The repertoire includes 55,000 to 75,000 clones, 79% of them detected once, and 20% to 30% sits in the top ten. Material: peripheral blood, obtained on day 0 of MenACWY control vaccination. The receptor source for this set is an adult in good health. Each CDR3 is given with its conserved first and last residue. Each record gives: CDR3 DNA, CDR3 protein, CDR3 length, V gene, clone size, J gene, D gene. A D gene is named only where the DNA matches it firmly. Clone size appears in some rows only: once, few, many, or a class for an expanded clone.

CDR3 DNA: TGTGCCAGCAGTTTATTTAGGAGGACAGCAAATGAAAAACTGTTTTTT
CDR3 protein: CASSLFRRTANEKLFF
CDR3 length: 16
V gene: TRBV28
clone size: -
J gene: TRBJ1-4
D gene: -

CDR3 DNA: TGTGCCACCAGCAGAGAATGGGGGGGCGGCGGGGAGCTGTTTTTT
CDR3 protein: CATSREWGGGGELFF
CDR3 length: 15
V gene: TRBV15
clone size: -
J gene: TRBJ2-2
D gene: -

CDR3 DNA: TGTGCCAGCAGTTACTCGGAAACAAGCGAGCAGTACTTC
CDR3 protein: CASSYSETSEQYF
CDR3 length: 13
V gene: TRBV6-2/TRBV6-3
clone size: -
J gene: TRBJ2-7
D gene: -

CDR3 DNA: TGTGCCAGCAGCGGCCTTGGGGGTCCTGAAGCTTTCTTT
CDR3 protein: CASSGLGGPEAFF
CDR3 length: 13
V gene: TRBV11-2
clone size: -
J gene: TRBJ1-1
D gene: -

CDR3 DNA: TGTGCCTGGAGTGTAGGCAGTGAACAGCCCCAGCATTTT
CDR3 protein: CAWSVGSEQPQHF
CDR3 length: 13
V gene: TRBV30
clone size: -
J gene: TRBJ1-5
D gene: -

CDR3 DNA: TGTGCCACCCGGGACAGGGTGGCCGGGGAGCTGTTTTTT
CDR3 protein: CATRDRVAGELFF
CDR3 length: 13
V gene: TRBV27
clone size: -
J gene: TRBJ2-2
D gene: TRBD1

CDR3 DNA: TGTGCCAGCAGCGTGACTAGCGGGGTGGGAGATACGCAGTATTTT
CDR3 protein: CASSVTSGVGDTQYF
CDR3 length: 15
V gene: TRBV5-4
clone size: few
J gene: TRBJ2-3
D gene: TRBD2

CDR3 DNA: TGTGCCAGCACCCCCCCCGGGAACTATGGCTACACCTTC
CDR3 protein: CASTPPGNYGYTF
CDR3 length: 13
V gene: TRBV28
clone size: once
J gene: TRBJ1-2
D gene: -

CDR3 DNA: TGCGCCAGCAGCCCCCTTCGGACGGCCGACAATGAGCAGTTCTTC
CDR3 protein: CASSPLRTADNEQFF
CDR3 length: 15
V gene: TRBV5-1
clone size: -
J gene: TRBJ2-1
D gene: -

CDR3 DNA: TGTGCCAGCAGTTCGCCGGGAGCAAACTCTGGAAACACCATATATTTT
CDR3 protein: CASSSPGANSGNTIYF
CDR3 length: 16
V gene: TRBV28
clone size: -
J gene: TRBJ1-3
D gene: -

CDR3 DNA: TGCAGCGTTGAAGGGGGGTATGGCTACACCTTC
CDR3 protein: CSVEGGYGYTF
CDR3 length: 11
V gene: TRBV29-1
clone size: -
J gene: TRBJ1-2
D gene: -

CDR3 DNA: TGCAGTGCTAGTAAAGGTAATGGACCATCCTACGAGCAGTACTTC
CDR3 protein: CSASKGNGPSYEQYF
CDR3 length: 15
V gene: TRBV20-1
clone size: once
J gene: TRBJ2-7
D gene: -

CDR3 DNA: TGTGCCAGCAGCTTGGGACCGCGATATGAGCAGTTCTTC
CDR3 protein: CASSLGPRYEQFF
CDR3 length: 13
V gene: TRBV7-8
clone size: -
J gene: TRBJ2-1
D gene: -

CDR3 DNA: TGTGCCAGCAGCTTCACTAGCGGGGGGTACAATGAGCAGTTCTTC
CDR3 protein: CASSFTSGGYNEQFF
CDR3 length: 15
V gene: TRBV7-8
clone size: -
J gene: TRBJ2-1
D gene: TRBD2

CDR3 DNA: TGCGCCAGCAGGAGACAGGAGGGAGAAATGAACACTGAAGCTTTCTTT
CDR3 protein: CASRRQEGEMNTEAFF
CDR3 length: 16
V gene: TRBV5-1
clone size: few
J gene: TRBJ1-1
D gene: -

CDR3 DNA: TGTGCCAGCAGCCAAGGGGTACGGGCCGGGGGAAACACCATATATTTT
CDR3 protein: CASSQGVRAGGNTIYF
CDR3 length: 16
V gene: TRBV14
clone size: -
J gene: TRBJ1-3
D gene: -

CDR3 DNA: TGCGCCAGCAGCTTGTGGGGGGACGCTGATTCACCCCTCCACTTT
CDR3 protein: CASSLWGDADSPLHF
CDR3 length: 15
V gene: TRBV5-1
clone size: once
J gene: TRBJ1-6
D gene: -

CDR3 DNA: TGTGCCAGCAGTTACGGAGGGGGCGGCAACGAGCAGTACTTC
CDR3 protein: CASSYGGGGNEQYF
CDR3 length: 14
V gene: TRBV6-6
clone size: -
J gene: TRBJ2-7
D gene: -

CDR3 DNA: TGTGCCAGCAGCTTGAGCGGGACTCTGTCCGAGCAGTACTTC
CDR3 protein: CASSLSGTLSEQYF
CDR3 length: 14
V gene: TRBV7-9
clone size: -
J gene: TRBJ2-7
D gene: TRBD2

CDR3 DNA: TGTGCCAGCAGCTTGGACGCAAACTCCTACGAGCAGTACTTC
CDR3 protein: CASSLDANSYEQYF
CDR3 length: 14
V gene: TRBV5-4
clone size: -
J gene: TRBJ2-7
D gene: -

CDR3 DNA: TGTGCCAGCAGCTTAGCCGGCAGGGGAGTAAGGGGCTACACCTTC
CDR3 protein: CASSLAGRGVRGYTF
CDR3 length: 15
V gene: TRBV7-2
clone size: once
J gene: TRBJ1-2
D gene: -

CDR3 DNA: TGTGCCAGCAGCTTAGGGACAGGGGGTGGCTACACCTTC
CDR3 protein: CASSLGTGGGYTF
CDR3 length: 13
V gene: TRBV7-2
clone size: -
J gene: TRBJ1-2
D gene: TRBD1

CDR3 DNA: TGTGCCAGCAGACGAACCGGGACAGGGGTGGAAAAACTGTTTTTT
CDR3 protein: CASRRTGTGVEKLFF
CDR3 length: 15
V gene: TRBV27
clone size: -
J gene: TRBJ1-4
D gene: TRBD1

CDR3 DNA: TGTGCCAGCAGTGAAAGGGGGAGGGTCCACGAGCAGTACTTC
CDR3 protein: CASSERGRVHEQYF
CDR3 length: 14
V gene: TRBV2
clone size: -
J gene: TRBJ2-7
D gene: -

CDR3 DNA: TGTGCCAGCAGTTTTATCTCAGGGGATGGCTACACCTTC
CDR3 protein: CASSFISGDGYTF
CDR3 length: 13
V gene: TRBV12-3/TRBV12-4
clone size: -
J gene: TRBJ1-2
D gene: -

CDR3 DNA: TGTGCCAGTCAAGCTTATCTCGGGGGCGATGAGCAGTTCTTC
CDR3 protein: CASQAYLGGDEQFF
CDR3 length: 14
V gene: TRBV5-4
clone size: -
J gene: TRBJ2-1
D gene: -

CDR3 DNA: TGTGCCAGCAGCGTAGGTCCCAGGAGGGACACTGAAGCTTTCTTT
CDR3 protein: CASSVGPRRDTEAFF
CDR3 length: 15
V gene: TRBV9
clone size: -
J gene: TRBJ1-1
D gene: -

CDR3 DNA: TGTGCCAGCAGCCCTGGACGGACGCCCTCCTACAATGAGCAGTTCTTC
CDR3 protein: CASSPGRTPSYNEQFF
CDR3 length: 16
V gene: TRBV6-2/TRBV6-3
clone size: -
J gene: TRBJ2-1
D gene: -

CDR3 DNA: TGTGCCTGGAGTGAGGGGAGCGCTGGGGCCAACGTCCTGACTTTC
CDR3 protein: CAWSEGSAGANVLTF
CDR3 length: 15
V gene: TRBV30
clone size: -
J gene: TRBJ2-6
D gene: -

CDR3 DNA: TGTGCCAGTTGGGACAGGCTGACGGAAAAACTGTTTTTT
CDR3 protein: CASWDRLTEKLFF
CDR3 length: 13
V gene: TRBV19
clone size: -
J gene: TRBJ1-4
D gene: TRBD1

CDR3 DNA: TGCAGTGGCAGTGACCAAGCCGGCGGCCTGTTTGGGCAGTTCTTC
CDR3 protein: CSGSDQAGGLFGQFF
CDR3 length: 15
V gene: TRBV20-1
clone size: few
J gene: TRBJ2-1
D gene: -

CDR3 DNA: TGTGCCAGCAGCTCTTCAGGGGGCATAGGTGGCTACACCTTC
CDR3 protein: CASSSSGGIGGYTF
CDR3 length: 14
V gene: TRBV5-5
clone size: once
J gene: TRBJ1-2
D gene: TRBD1

CDR3 DNA: TGTGCCAGCAGCTCATACACGTTCACTGAAGCTTTCTTT
CDR3 protein: CASSSYTFTEAFF
CDR3 length: 13
V gene: TRBV11-1
clone size: -
J gene: TRBJ1-1
D gene: -

CDR3 DNA: TGCGCCAGCAGCCAGACAGGGGGTGAAAAACTGTTTTTT
CDR3 protein: CASSQTGGEKLFF
CDR3 length: 13
V gene: TRBV4-1
clone size: -
J gene: TRBJ1-4
D gene: TRBD1

CDR3 DNA: TGCGCCAGCAGCCAAGATCCCCCCCACGGAATACTTTCCTATGGCTACACCTTC
CDR3 protein: CASSQDPPHGILSYGYTF
CDR3 length: 18
V gene: TRBV4-3
clone size: -
J gene: TRBJ1-2
D gene: -

CDR3 DNA: TGTGCCAGCAGTCACCCCCTACTAGGGAACATTCAGTACTTC
CDR3 protein: CASSHPLLGNIQYF
CDR3 length: 14
V gene: TRBV5-4
clone size: few
J gene: TRBJ2-4
D gene: -

CDR3 DNA: TGCAGCGTTGAAGATCCGGGGACAGGGATAGATGAGCAGTTCTTC
CDR3 protein: CSVEDPGTGIDEQFF
CDR3 length: 15
V gene: TRBV29-1
clone size: -
J gene: TRBJ2-1
D gene: TRBD1